This T cell receptor (beta chain) comes out of a study of post-analysis software for immune sequencing data. The wider study: Patients with relapsing-remitting, secondary progressive and progressive-relapsing multiple sclerosis courses were all represented. Findings and caveats of the study: TRBV5-6, TRBV5-1 and TRBV20-1 were among roughly 5 TRBV segments more frequent in patients than controls. Normalized Chao1 diversity was significantly reduced in patients versus controls. By F measure, samples from a shared preparation batch strongly co-clustered.

The library was made from cDNA and included unique molecular identifiers. The yield from approximately 1 to 10 million T cells was 500,000 or so cDNA molecules in total. MiXCR, run by TCRdb on the PCR reads, gives a single entry per CDR3 protein. The profile covers 550,000 to 700,000 distinct CDR3 sequences, with around 44% appearing a single time and over 1.5% taken by the ten largest. With regard to this clonotype: Its specificity is unknown. One end of the junction does not line up with germline, which may come from a read error.

CDR3 length: 15 residues. The material sequenced was blood. The source of this sequence is a girl between 10 and 17 years old with multiple sclerosis. This rearrangement joins TRBV12-3 or TRBV12-4 to TRBJ2-6; D might be TRBD1 (5 bases). CDR3 in amino acids: CASSLLLSGANVPTF. CDR3 coding DNA: TGTGCCAGCAGCCTACTGTTATCTGGGGCCAACGTCCCGACTTTC.